Listed below are T cell receptor beta chains from one sample, sequenced in a study of T cell responses to AZD1222 COVID-19 vaccine. The repertoire was sequenced with immunoSEQ multiplex PCR; TCRdb's copy has only in-frame clones and lacks some. Of approximately 150,000 clones detected, approximately 93% appear once; the ten largest clones hold roughly 1.3%. Specimen: peripheral blood, collected 28 days after the second AZD1222 dose. These TCRs come from an adult who received the AZD1222 COVID-19 vaccine. Both conserved end residues are part of each CDR3. D genes are given only for firm matches. Not every row has a clone size; where given, it reads once, few, many or a size class.

-	-	TRBJ2-5	15	TRBV24-1	TGTGCCACCAGTGATCCCCGGACGGACATGGAGACCCAGTACTTC	CATSDPRTDMETQYF
-	-	TRBJ2-7	13	TRBV5-1	TGCGCCAGCAGCCCGCACGTGGGGATTGAGCAGTACTTC	CASSPHVGIEQYF
TRBD1	-	TRBJ1-4	18	TRBV4-2	TGTGCCAGCAGCCAAGTTAGTGTACGGGGAACAGGGGATGAAAAACTGTTTTTT	CASSQVSVRGTGDEKLFF
-	-	TRBJ2-7	14	TRBV9	TGTGCCAGCAGCGTAGGCGGAGGGGGCTACGAGCAGTACTTC	CASSVGGGGYEQYF
TRBD2	-	TRBJ2-1	16	TRBV4-1	TGCGCCAGCAGCTCTCGGGGTAGCGGGAGGGCCCAGCAGTGGTTCTTC	CASSSRGSGRAQQWFF
TRBD1	-	TRBJ2-6	18	TRBV15	TGTGCCACCAGCAGGGAACAGGGGCGAAACTCTGGGGCCAACGTCCTGACTTTC	CATSREQGRNSGANVLTF
TRBD1	-	TRBJ1-6	16	TRBV5-6	TGTGCCAGCAGCTTGGGGACAGGGGGCTTTAGTTCACCCCTCCACTTT	CASSLGTGGFSSPLHF
-	-	TRBJ2-1	15	TRBV10-1	TGCGCCAGCAGCTACCAGGACGAGGGGCACAATGAGCAGTTCTTC	CASSYQDEGHNEQFF
-	-	TRBJ1-5	17	TRBV5-1	TGCGCCAGCAGCTTGGTCGAGGCAGTACTCGGCAATCAGCCCCAGCATTTT	CASSLVEAVLGNQPQHF
TRBD2	-	TRBJ2-7	16	TRBV11-2	TGTGCCAGCAGCTTCGAAAGGACTAGCGGGAGATCCGAGCAGTACTTC	CASSFERTSGRSEQYF
-	-	TRBJ1-5	14	TRBV2	TGTGCCAGCAGTGGCCGTCAGGTTAATCAGCCCCAGCATTTT	CASSGRQVNQPQHF
TRBD1	-	TRBJ1-2	14	TRBV2	TGTGCCAGCAATAACAGGGGGAGTAACTATGGCTACACCTTC	CASNNRGSNYGYTF
-	-	TRBJ1-5	15	TRBV18	TGTGCCAGCTCACCACGCGAGGAGAAGAATCAGCCCCAGCATTTT	CASSPREEKNQPQHF
-	-	TRBJ2-3	14	TRBV7-2	TGTGCCAGCAGCTTAGTCCGGAGCACAGATACGCAGTATTTT	CASSLVRSTDTQYF
-	once	TRBJ1-1	17	TRBV27	TGTGCCAGCAGCCCGGATACCAGGGTTTCGGAAAACACTGAAGCTTTCTTT	CASSPDTRVSENTEAFF
-	-	TRBJ2-1	17	TRBV7-3	TGTGCCAGCAGCTTATTCCCCTCCGGAAGCTCCTACAATGAGCAGTTCTTC	CASSLFPSGSSYNEQFF
-	-	TRBJ1-1	13	TRBV11-3	TGTGCCAGCAGACTCCGACCCGACACTGAAGCTTTCTTT	CASRLRPDTEAFF
TRBD2	-	TRBJ2-1	15	TRBV10-2	TGCGCCAGCAGTGAGAGCGGGAGCGTCTACAATGAGCAGTTCTTC	CASSESGSVYNEQFF
TRBD1	-	TRBJ1-1	11	TRBV19	TGTGCCAGCGATGACAGGGCTGAAGCTTTCTTT	CASDDRAEAFF
-	few	TRBJ1-2	15	TRBV15	TGTGCCACCAGCAGAGAAATGGACACCAACTATGGCTACACCTTC	CATSREMDTNYGYTF
-	-	TRBJ1-1	14	TRBV18	TGTGCCAGCTCGCCCCAGGGGCAGAACACTGAAGCTTTCTTT	CASSPQGQNTEAFF
TRBD1	-	TRBJ1-2	15	TRBV5-5	TGTGCCAGCAGCACCCACAGGGGGTCGAACTATGGCTACACCTTC	CASSTHRGSNYGYTF
-	-	TRBJ2-3	15	TRBV6-4	TGTGCCAGCAGTCCCGGGACCGATAGCACAGATACGCAGTATTTT	CASSPGTDSTDTQYF
TRBD1	once	TRBJ2-4	17	TRBV7-9	TGTGCCAGCAGCACCCAGGGACAGGGGGCTACCAAAAACATTCAGTACTTC	CASSTQGQGATKNIQYF
-	-	TRBJ2-2	13	TRBV6-1	TGTGCCAGCAGTTTACTAGACACCGGGGAGCTGTTTTTT	CASSLLDTGELFF
TRBD2	-	TRBJ2-3	14	TRBV27	TGTGCCAGCAGTCCCACGACTAGCGAAAATACGCAGTATTTT	CASSPTTSENTQYF
TRBD1	-	TRBJ2-7	14	TRBV5-6	TGTGCCAGCAGCTCCGGGACAGGGGTCTACGAGCAGTACTTC	CASSSGTGVYEQYF
TRBD1	-	TRBJ1-5	15	TRBV5-8	TGTGCCAGCAGCTTGAATCCCGACAGGGGGTCGCCCCAGCATTTT	CASSLNPDRGSPQHF
-	-	TRBJ2-3	15	TRBV27	TGTGCCAGCAGCGTGCGGCAGGGCGGCACAGATACGCAGTATTTT	CASSVRQGGTDTQYF
TRBD1	-	TRBJ1-6	16	TRBV18	TGTGCCAGCTCACTTCCGGGACAGGGTTTGAATTCACCCCTCCACTTT	CASSLPGQGLNSPLHF
TRBD2	-	TRBJ2-1	15	TRBV7-3	TGTGCCAGCAGCAACCGACTAGCGGGAAACAATGAGCAGTTCTTC	CASSNRLAGNNEQFF
-	-	TRBJ1-4	11	TRBV19	TGTGCCAGTAGTGTCCAGCAAAAACTGTTTTTT	CASSVQQKLFF
-	-	TRBJ1-2	14	TRBV7-9	TGTGCCGGGGATTCGGGGGCGTTGGGCTATGGCTACACCTTC	CAGDSGALGYGYTF
TRBD1	once	TRBJ1-1	15	TRBV5-4	TGTGCCAGCACCATGGGGGGGACAGGGAACACTGAAGCTTTCTTT	CASTMGGTGNTEAFF
TRBD1	-	TRBJ1-3	14	TRBV9	TGTGCCAGCAGCGTCCGGGACAGGGGAAACACCATATATTTT	CASSVRDRGNTIYF
-	-	TRBJ2-1	17	TRBV19	TGTGCCAGTAGTATAGATTACGGAGGGGAGGCCTACAATGAGCAGTTCTTC	CASSIDYGGEAYNEQFF
-	once	TRBJ2-7	14	TRBV7-8	TGTGCCAGCAGCTCATCTGGGTCATCCTACGAGCAGTACTTC	CASSSSGSSYEQYF
-	once	TRBJ1-1	15	TRBV20-1	TGCAGTGCTAGTGGGTCCAATCGAGGATACACTGAAGCTTTCTTT	CSASGSNRGYTEAFF
-	-	TRBJ1-2	11	TRBV5-5	TGTGCCAGCATCCTACAGGCGTCCTACACCTTC	CASILQASYTF
TRBD1	once	TRBJ2-7	15	TRBV7-8	TGTGCCAGCAGCCTCGGGGGGACAGGGGCTTACGAGCAGTACTTC	CASSLGGTGAYEQYF
TRBD1	-	TRBJ2-1	15	TRBV6-6	TGTGCCAGCCGGGGACAGGGGATTAGGGGAAATGAGCAGTTCTTC	CASRGQGIRGNEQFF
-	-	TRBJ1-1	19	TRBV7-2	TGTGCCAGCAGCTTAAGGAGGGGAAGTTACCTCGGACGGGGCACTGAAGCTTTCTTT	CASSLRRGSYLGRGTEAFF
TRBD1	-	TRBJ2-7	13	TRBV5-6	TGTGCCAGCAGCGGGGACAGGAATCTTCTTTGGGACTTC	CASSGDRNLLWDF
TRBD1	-	TRBJ2-4	14	TRBV6-5	TGTGCCAGCAGAGGGACAGGGGGCTTAAACATTCAGTACTTC	CASRGTGGLNIQYF
-	-	TRBJ2-7	14	TRBV18	TGTGCCAGCTCACCTACCTCGGACAGTGACGAGCAGTACTTC	CASSPTSDSDEQYF
-	-	TRBJ2-1	14	TRBV2	TGTGCCAGCATAGAGCGGGCACTCTACAATGAGCAGTTCTTC	CASIERALYNEQFF
-	-	TRBJ2-5	14	TRBV7-2	TGTGCCAGCAGCTTATCGACTAGTAAAGAGACCCAGTACTTC	CASSLSTSKETQYF
-	once	TRBJ2-2	15	TRBV7-9	TGTGCCAGCAGCTTAGCAGGGCCGGACACCGGGGAGCTGTTTTTT	CASSLAGPDTGELFF
-	-	TRBJ2-5	14	TRBV9	TGTGCCAGCACCACGGGACTCTCCAAAGAGACCCAGTACTTC	CASTTGLSKETQYF
-	-	TRBJ1-2	13	TRBV5-6	TGTGCCAGCAGCTTGGCCCCCTCCCATGGCTACACCTTC	CASSLAPSHGYTF
-	-	TRBJ1-5	12	TRBV2	TGTGCCAGCAGTGAAAGGGTTCAGCCCCAGCATTTT	CASSERVQPQHF